Below, one TCR beta chain is given with its context. Its matching antigen is unknown. Investigators spread the genomic DNA of each subset evenly over several immunoSEQ plates. Sequencing was performed with immunoSEQ multiplex PCR; in TCRdb, only in-frame clones are kept and a portion is missing. Here the sample spans millions of clones, 90% to 95% being singletons. This entry comes from a study of shared clonotypes between healthy human individuals. Whole-study context: Three CD4 naive, three CD4 memory, two CD8 naive and one CD8 memory plate were used per donor. Whole-study findings and limits: At large depth, rarefaction still showed sorted-subset sequencing to be incomplete. Clonotype sharing among donors was expected to depend on sequencing depth.

Sequencing was carried out using naive CD4+ T cells sorted from blood. Subset indicated: CD45RA+ positively selected. This sequence was found in a young man in good health.

In DNA form, the CDR3 reads TGTGCCAGCAGCTTAGTATCAGGGGGTAGCTCCTACGAGCAGTACTTC. The encoded protein is CASSLVSGGSSYEQYF. The V gene is TRBV11-2, the J gene TRBJ2-7, with 7 bases identical to TRBD1. Looked up from germline, CDR1 is SGHAT and CDR2 is FQNNGV. CDR3 length: 16 amino acids. Losses at the gene ends were 1 base for V and 0 bases for J; bases not matched to a gene: 6.